These 24 T cell receptor beta chains share one sample of origin, sequenced in a study of blood T cell repertoires in COVID-19. Here immunoSEQ multiplex PCR was the method, and the copy in TCRdb shows in-frame clones only, minus some. Altogether approximately 210,000 clones are present, approximately 82% being singletons, with the ten largest covering more than 8%. Sequenced: peripheral blood. All receptors come from a woman between 45 and 65 years old with acute or convalescent COVID-19.

The chain has TRBV18 and TRBJ2-2; TRBD1 aligns across 7 bases. The junction had 10 bases not matched to a gene; V was cut back by 6 bases and J by 6 bases. The V gene's germline CDR1 is KGHSH and CDR2 LQKENI. This CDR3 is 15 amino acids long. The CDR3 reads CASSQGQFKAGELFF. The CDR3 DNA reads as TGTGCCAGCTCCCAGGGACAGTTCAAGGCCGGGGAGCTGTTTTTT.

This chain connects TRBV6-5 to TRBJ1-2, with D possibly being TRBD1 (6 bases). Trimming shortened V by 8 bases and J by 7 bases, and 11 bases separated the two germline ends. The germline gives CDR1 MNHEY, CDR2 SVGAGI. The CDR3 is made up of 11 amino acids. For the CDR3, the DNA is TGTGCCAGCGGGGGGGCAGGTGGCTACACCTTC. This sequence encodes CASGGAGGYTF.

This clone occurred a few times. The chain carries TRBV27 and TRBJ2-3, with 9 bases identical to TRBD2. The germline V gene encodes CDR1 MNHEY and CDR2 SMNVEV (reference sequence). After removal of 2 bases from V and 5 bases from J, the junction contained 5 bases not matched to a gene. The CDR3 extends over 15 amino acids. As DNA, the CDR3 is TGTGCCAGCAGTTTACCCGGACTAGCGAAAGATACGCAGTATTTT. Its translation: CASSLPGLAKDTQYF.

The chain carries TRBV10-3 and TRBJ2-7, with TRBD2 as a possible D gene (5 bases). The ends were cut back, 0 bases at V and 6 bases at J, with 9 bases in the middle. Germline assignment: CDR1 ENHRY and CDR2 SYGVKD. The CDR3 loop spans 13 amino acids. The CDR3 DNA reads TGTGCCATCAGTGAGTCCTCTGGAGGCGAGCAGTACTTC. Its translation is CAISESSGGEQYF.

The chain joins TRBV7-2 to TRBJ2-5; a weak D match, TRBD2 (6 bases). The germline V and J ends were trimmed by 0 bases and 3 bases, with 8 bases remaining between them. The CDR3 sequence is 14 residues long. Germline V gives CDR1 SGHTA, CDR2 FQGNSA. The CDR3 nucleotides are TGTGCCAGCAGCTTAGCCCAGCGGGAAGAGACCCAGTACTTC. Its translation is CASSLAQREETQYF.

This chain connects TRBV14 to TRBJ1-1, with D possibly TRBD1 on 5 matching bases. In germline, CDR1 is SGHDN, CDR2 FVKESK. The V end was cut by 2 bases, the J end by 11 bases, with 15 bases between. The CDR3 runs to 13 residues. The CDR3 nucleotides are TGTGCCAGCAGCCAATCTACCAGGGTACCGGCTTTCTTT. Amino acid sequence: CASSQSTRVPAFF.

This clone was observed a few times. The genes are TRBV11-2 and TRBJ2-7, with D perhaps matching TRBD1 (5 bases). Germline CDR1 and CDR2: SGHAT and FQNNGV. The CDR3 has 15 residues. V was cut by 1 base and J by 4 bases, with 14 bases left in between. Here the CDR3 DNA reads TGTGCCAGCAGCTTAGTCGGCTTCCCAGGGTACGAGCAGTACTTC. It specifies CASSLVGFPGYEQYF.

This clone was picked up a small number of times. This CDR3 is CASSLVGGRGQESEQFF. The CDR3 bases are TGTGCCAGCAGCTTAGTGGGGGGCAGGGGGCAGGAAAGTGAGCAGTTCTTC. This rearrangement joins TRBV13 to TRBJ2-1; 8 bases are shared with TRBD1. Germline V gene sequence: CDR1 PRHDT, CDR2 FYEKMQ (reference sequence). Germline trimming cut 1 base from V and 9 bases from J; bases unmatched to any gene: 14. CDR3 length equals 17 residues.

V is TRBV11-3 and J is TRBJ2-5, with D possibly TRBD2 on 5 matching bases. The CDR3 runs 13 residues. Germline-derived CDR1 and CDR2 are SGHNT and YENEEA. V was shortened by 5 bases and J by 4 bases, with 11 bases between the two germline ends. In nucleotides, the CDR3 is TGTGCCAGCAGCCTCGCGGGCGGAGAGACCCAGTACTTC. It is translated as CASSLAGGETQYF.

This chain links TRBV29-1 with TRBJ2-5, with 7 bases that match TRBD2. The germline CDR1 and CDR2 sequences are SQVTM and ANQGSEA. The CDR3 runs to 14 residues. With V trimmed by 5 bases and J by 5 bases, 11 bases remained unmatched. As DNA, the CDR3 is TGCAGCGTTCGCCCTATGAGCGGGGAGGAGACCCAGTACTTC. This codes for CSVRPMSGEETQYF.

The V and J genes are TRBV10-3 and TRBJ1-6; 9 bases align to TRBD1. With 8 bases clipped from V and 8 bases from J, the junction kept 10 bases outside the gene matches. The CDR3 length is 15 residues. Germline V gene data show CDR1 as ENHRY and CDR2 as SYGVKD. DNA for the CDR3: TGTGCCATCGCACAGGGGGCACAACAGGATTCACCCCTCCACTTT. This encodes CAIAQGAQQDSPLHF.

The chain carries TRBV13 and TRBJ2-5; 9 positions agree with TRBD2. There are 16 residues in the CDR3. CDR1 is PRHDT, CDR2 FYEKMQ, per germline (reference sequence). V trimming: 4 bases; J trimming: 4 bases; junction bases outside the gene matches: 10. The CDR3 nucleotides are TGTGCCAGCAGCTCGGGACTAGCCGAGAGTGGAGAGACCCAGTACTTC. Its translation is CASSSGLAESGETQYF.

The V gene is TRBV24-1, the J gene TRBJ2-2; D remains unclear. The CDR3 totals 15 residues. The germline V and J ends were trimmed by 3 bases and 5 bases, with 12 bases remaining between them. CDR1 is KGHDR, CDR2 SFDVKD, per germline. The CDR3 protein is CATSDPGSATGELFF. CDR3 bases: TGTGCCACCAGTGATCCCGGGTCTGCTACCGGGGAGCTGTTTTTT.

Only one count was recorded for this clone. At the DNA level, this CDR3 is encoded by other sequences in the same sample as well. The rearrangement links TRBV5-1 to TRBJ1-1; perhaps TRBD1 as D (6 bases). V was pared by 1 base and J by 1 base, with 8 bases between. The germline gives CDR1 SGHRS, CDR2 YFSETQ. This CDR3 has 14 residues. The CDR3 region has the DNA TGCGCCAGCAGCTTGAAGGGACAGAACACTGAAGCTTTCTTT. Protein sequence: CASSLKGQNTEAFF. Full variable domain (missing parts from reference TRBV5-1 and TRBJ1-1): KAGVTQTPRYLIKTRGQQVTLSCSPISGHRSVSWYQQTPGQGLQFLFEYFSETQRNKGNFPGRFSGRQFSNSRSEMNVSTLELGDSALYLCASSLKGQNTEAFFGQGTRLTVV.

The chain joins TRBV6-4 to TRBJ2-3; TRBD2 matches at 7 bases. The CDR3 spans 15 residues. Germline V gene data show CDR1 as MRHNA and CDR2 as SNTAGT. Trimming at V came to 6 bases and at J to 2 bases, leaving 8 bases not matched to a gene. CDR3 amino acids: CASSPTSAVTDTQYF. The DNA for the CDR3 is TGTGCCAGCAGCCCTACTAGCGCAGTCACAGATACGCAGTATTTT.

The rearrangement joins TRBV7-9 to TRBJ2-7, with 12 bases lining up with TRBD1. The germline V gene has CDR1 SEHNR and CDR2 FQNEAQ (reference sequence). The CDR3 totals 15 residues. V was pared by 1 base and J by 5 bases, with 3 bases of the junction left unmatched. The CDR3 sequence is CASSLGGTGGNEQYF. DNA of the CDR3: TGTGCCAGCAGCTTAGGAGGGACAGGGGGCAACGAGCAGTACTTC.

The table lists this clone with many counts. The chain carries TRBV5-1 and TRBJ1-1; D is unresolved. V shed 2 bases and J shed 1 base, with 6 bases lying between them. This CDR3 contains 13 residues. Germline-derived CDR1 and CDR2 are SGHRS and YFSETQ. CDR3 in DNA: TGCGCCAGCAGCTTTGCGTGGAACACTGAAGCTTTCTTT. The encoded protein is CASSFAWNTEAFF.

This clone appeared a single time. V gene TRBV9 combines with J gene TRBJ2-3; 10 bases map to TRBD2. The germline V gene encodes CDR1 SGDLS and CDR2 YYNGEE. The CDR3 spans 13 residues. The V and J ends lost 4 bases and 9 bases, in that order; junction bases with no gene match: 5. CDR3 DNA sequence: TGTGCCAGCAGCCTATGGACTAGCGGCACGCAGTATTTT. Translating gives CASSLWTSGTQYF.

The chain uses TRBV6-5 and TRBJ1-2, with 9 bases aligning to TRBD1. V trimming: 0 bases; J trimming: 4 bases; junction bases outside the gene matches: 3. The germline gives CDR1 MNHEY, CDR2 SVGAGI. The CDR3 consists of 15 residues. CDR3 region: CASSYSGQGFYGYTF. The DNA of the CDR3 is TGTGCCAGCAGTTACTCAGGACAGGGGTTCTATGGCTACACCTTC.

V usage is TRBV5-1 and J usage is TRBJ1-1; 7 positions agree with TRBD1. Trimming cost V 6 bases and J 1 base; bases outside gene matches: 3. Germline CDR1 and CDR2: SGHRS and YFSETQ. This CDR3 is 13 amino acids long. CDR3 coding DNA: TGCGCCAGCACCCGACAGGGGAACACTGAAGCTTTCTTT. It yields the protein CASTRQGNTEAFF.

With respect to this clone: One end of the junction does not line up with germline, which may come from a read error. The chain recombines TRBV4-2 with TRBJ1-4; TRBD1 agrees at 7 bases. Germline-derived CDR1 and CDR2 are LGHNA and YNFKEQ. This CDR3 region has 16 residues. CDR3 DNA sequence: TGTGCCAGCAGCCAAGATGAAGGACAGGCTTATCTCCCTTTAACCTTT. As protein: CASSQDEGQAYLPLTF.

A single count supports this clone. The rearrangement joins TRBV21-1 to TRBJ2-1; no check of the table's D call, TRBD2, against the DNA was made. TRBV21-1 is a pseudogene. There are 17 residues in the CDR3. CDR3 sequence: CASTGGEGTSGYNEQFF. The CDR3 DNA follows: TGTGCCAGCACCGGGGGCGAAGGGACTAGCGGATACAATGAGCAGTTCTTC.

This chain links TRBV10-1 with TRBJ1-1; D ambiguous. V was shortened by 6 bases and J by 5 bases, with 13 bases between the two germline ends. The CDR3 extends over 13 amino acids. Germline V gene lookup returns CDR1 WNHNN and CDR2 SYGVQD (reference sequence). As DNA, the CDR3 is TGCGCCAGCAGGGCAGACGGCGGAACTGAAGCTTTCTTT. Amino acid sequence: CASRADGGTEAFF.

The V call is TRBV19, the J call TRBJ1-6; D gene unclear. CDR1 and CDR2 (germline): LNHDA, SQIVND (reference sequence). The CDR3 loop spans 14 amino acids. Trimming shortened V by 7 bases and J by 5 bases, and 12 bases separated the two germline ends. The CDR3 protein is CASNSDGNNSPLHF. Written as DNA, the CDR3 is TGTGCCAGTAATTCGGACGGGAATAATTCACCCCTCCACTTT.